This TCR beta chain was identified in a study of cytomegalovirus exposure and HLA in healthy donors. Study-level findings and limits: Certain indistinguishable V segments, among them TRBV6-2 and TRBV6-3, were excluded.

The PCR made use of 60 Vbeta and 13 Jbeta primers. Sequencing used immunoSEQ multiplex PCR; TCRdb keeps in-frame clones, though not all of them. The table lists under 95,000 clones, approximately 7.7% of them singletons. This clone has a handful of counts. What it binds is not known. Trimming removed 3 bases from V and 3 bases from J; junction bases left unmatched: 4. This CDR3 region has 15 residues. Per germline, CDR1 MDHEN and CDR2 SYDVKM. The chain carries TRBV28 and TRBJ1-4, with 7 positions matching TRBD1. Sequenced material: PBMCs. The receptor comes from a man aged 45-65 years in good health and CMV-seronegative. Here the CDR3 DNA reads TGTGCCAGCAGTTTCCCCGGGACAGCTAATGAAAAACTGTTTTTT. This sequence encodes CASSFPGTANEKLFF.